The 23 T cell receptor beta chains reported below all come from one sample, sequenced in a study of long-term antiretroviral therapy in people with HIV. This was the immunoSEQ v3.0 assay at survey level. The assay was immunoSEQ multiplex PCR, and TCRdb's table has in-frame clones only and misses some. The sample lists about 19,000 clones, approximately 82% occurring once. The specimen comprised unsorted PBMCs, sampled 0.5 years before starting antiretroviral therapy. Receptors were obtained from a woman aged 45 to 65 with HIV.

This chain joins TRBV11-2 and TRBJ2-7, with unresolved D. V was trimmed by 5 bases and J by 7 bases, leaving 12 bases between them. This CDR3 region has 12 residues. Germline V gene sequence: CDR1 SGHAT, CDR2 FQNNGV. The CDR3 loop is CASSPGVLEQYV. For the CDR3, the DNA is TGTGCCAGCAGCCCCGGCGTTCTTGAGCAGTACGTC.

This chain uses TRBV6-5 with TRBJ2-1; no definite D call. Germline loops: CDR1 MNHEY, CDR2 SVGAGI. V lost 5 bases to trimming and J lost 5 bases, with 10 bases between them. The CDR3 loop spans 13 amino acids. The CDR3 DNA reads TGTGCCAGCAGTAACGCCCGTGACAATGAGCAGTTCTTC. It yields the protein CASSNARDNEQFF.

The gene calls are TRBV6-6 and TRBJ2-2; TRBD2 might be the D (5 bases). CDR1 and CDR2 (germline): MNHNY, SVGAGI (reference sequence). Trimming removed 5 bases from V and 1 base from J, with 11 bases in between. This CDR3 has 15 amino acids. The CDR3 sequence is CASSTGRGNTGELFF. Written as DNA, the CDR3 is TGTGCCAGCAGTACTGGCCGGGGGAACACCGGGGAGCTGTTTTTT.

This clone was seen a few times. The chain has TRBV6-5 and TRBJ1-5; possibly TRBD1 for D (5 bases). The V end lost 6 bases, the J end lost 2 bases, and 14 bases lay between the germline ends. The germline V gene has CDR1 MNHEY and CDR2 SVGAGI. The length of the CDR3 is 15 residues. The CDR3 loop reads CASSPPGHRNQPQHF. CDR3 DNA sequence: TGTGCCAGCAGCCCTCCTGGACACCGCAATCAGCCCCAGCATTTT.

The J gene is TRBJ2-3, the V gene TRBV11-2; perhaps TRBD2 as D (6 bases). In germline, CDR1 is SGHAT, CDR2 FQNNGV. Trimming cost V 5 bases and J 4 bases, with 13 bases left between them. The length of the CDR3 is 14 residues. CDR3 in amino acids: CASSRGLSPDTQYF. CDR3 DNA sequence: TGTGCCAGCAGCCGAGGACTAAGCCCAGATACGCAGTATTTT.

The V gene is TRBV6-5, the J gene TRBJ2-2; 10 bases are a match to TRBD1. Losses at the gene ends were 1 base for V and 7 bases for J; bases not matched to a gene: 3. Looked up from germline, CDR1 is MNHEY and CDR2 is SVGAGI. The CDR3 covers 15 residues. CDR3 loop: CASSYWDRGDGELFF. The CDR3 DNA reads TGTGCCAGCAGTTACTGGGACAGGGGCGACGGGGAGCTGTTTTTT.

V and J are TRBV30 and TRBJ1-3; D is undetermined. Trimming pared 2 bases from V and 0 bases from J, leaving 11 bases between. This CDR3 has 15 residues. Germline values: CDR1 GTSNPN, CDR2 SVGIG (reference sequence). The CDR3 nucleotides read TGTGCCTGGAGTCGGTTAGGTCCCTCTGGAAACACCATATATTTT. It is translated as CAWSRLGPSGNTIYF.

V and J are TRBV9 and TRBJ1-2, with a weak D call TRBD1 (6 bases). The CDR3 length is 14 residues. The V gene lost 7 bases and the J gene lost 2 bases, with 15 bases spanning the gap. From germline, CDR1 is SGDLS and CDR2 YYNGEE. The CDR3 loop reads CASGGGTGNYGYTF. Here the CDR3 DNA reads TGTGCCAGCGGCGGCGGTACAGGGAACTATGGCTACACCTTC.

This chain uses TRBV30 with TRBJ2-3, with 15 bases fitting TRBD2. J gave up 8 bases and V 0 bases, and 6 bases lay outside the gene matches. The CDR3 is 16 residues long. In germline, CDR1 is GTSNPN, CDR2 SVGIG (reference sequence). The CDR3 DNA is TGTGCCTGGAGTGTTGGGACTAGCGGGGGGTCAGTTACGCAGTATTTT. Amino acids: CAWSVGTSGGSVTQYF.

This clone was seen more than once but under ten times. V gene TRBV15 combines with J gene TRBJ2-1, with TRBD2 as a possible D gene (5 bases). V gave up 3 bases and J gave up 4 bases, with 7 bases separating them. CDR1 LNHNV and CDR2 YYDKDF come from the germline V gene (reference sequence). The CDR3 totals 13 residues. Here the CDR3 reads CATSRDSYNEQFF. Written as DNA, the CDR3 is TGTGCCACCAGCAGGGACTCTTACAATGAGCAGTTCTTC. The variable domain in full, completed from reference TRBV15 and TRBJ2-1, reads DAMVIQNPRYQVTQFGKPVTLSCSQTLNHNVMYWYQQKSSQAPKLLFHYYDKDFNNEADTPDNFQSRRPNTSFCFLDIRSPGLGDTAMYLCATSRDSYNEQFFGPGTRLTVL.

This clone appeared a few times. Other DNA sequences in the same sample also yield this CDR3. V and J are TRBV18 and TRBJ2-2; D is uncertain. The V gene lost 3 bases and the J gene lost 1 base, with 6 bases spanning the gap. The CDR3 covers 14 residues. The germline CDR1 and CDR2 sequences are KGHSH and LQKENI. The CDR3 loop reads CASSPDRNTGELFF. The CDR3 DNA reads TGTGCCAGCTCACCCGACCGGAACACCGGGGAGCTGTTTTTT.

The CDR3 coding sequence is TGCGCCAGCAGTAGCGGGGGTTTTCAAGAGACCCAGTACTTC. This codes for CASSSGGFQETQYF. This chain uses TRBV5-1 with TRBJ2-5; 9 bases match TRBD2. The V gene's germline CDR1 is SGHRS and CDR2 YFSETQ. This CDR3 comprises 14 residues. V lost 5 bases, J lost 2 bases, and 4 bases stayed unmatched.

The gene calls are TRBV4-2 and TRBJ1-5; possible D gene TRBD1, 6 bases. The CDR3 runs to 15 residues. In germline, CDR1 is LGHNA, CDR2 YNFKEQ. Trimming stripped 4 bases from V and 0 bases from J, with 10 bases between. The CDR3 is CASSLRTDSNQPQHF. The CDR3 DNA follows: TGTGCCAGCAGCCTGAGGACAGATAGCAATCAGCCCCAGCATTTT.

Regarding this clone: The sample carries other DNA sequences with the same CDR3. The V and J genes are TRBV27 and TRBJ1-4, with a possible D match to TRBD1 (5 bases). The CDR3 spans 13 residues. V gave up 8 bases and J gave up 0 bases, with 7 bases separating them. Germline-derived CDR1 and CDR2 are MNHEY and SMNVEV (reference sequence). CDR3 protein: CASGTATNEKLFF. CDR3 nucleotide sequence: TGTGCCAGCGGGACCGCAACTAATGAAAAACTGTTTTTT.

The J gene is TRBJ2-3, the V gene TRBV2; D might be TRBD1 (6 bases). This CDR3 is 12 amino acids long. V dropped 3 bases and J dropped 5 bases, with 6 bases sitting between them. Germline CDR1 is SNHLY and CDR2 is FYNNEI. CDR3 in amino acids: CASSEGQDTQYF. In nucleotides, the CDR3 is TGTGCCAGCAGTGAGGGACAAGATACGCAGTATTTT. The full variable domain, in which reference TRBV2 and TRBJ2-3 provide the parts outside the CDR3, is EPEVTQTPSHQVTQMGQEVILRCVPISNHLYFYWYRQILGQKVEFLVSFYNNEISEKSEIFDDQFSVERPDGSNFTLKIRSTKLEDSAMYFCASSEGQDTQYFGPGTRLTVL.

The gene calls are TRBV7-3 and TRBJ1-1, with a possible D match to TRBD1 (6 bases). The V end was cut by 6 bases, the J end by 4 bases, with 12 bases between. The CDR3 totals 13 residues. Germline CDR1 and CDR2: SGHTA and FQGTGA. For the CDR3, the DNA is TGTGCCAGCAGTTTGTCGGGGGCCACTGAAGCTTTCTTT. Its translation: CASSLSGATEAFF.

This chain links TRBV4-2 with TRBJ2-7; maybe TRBD1 (7 bases). Germline V gene sequence: CDR1 LGHNA, CDR2 YNFKEQ. The CDR3 runs to 15 residues. V was cut by 0 bases and J by 1 base, with 10 bases left in between. The CDR3 sequence is CASSQDAGQSYEQYF. For the CDR3, the DNA is TGTGCCAGCAGCCAAGATGCGGGACAGTCCTACGAGCAGTACTTC.

The chain recombines TRBV6-1 with TRBJ2-3; possibly TRBD1 for D (6 bases). This CDR3 has 13 residues. CDR1 and CDR2 (germline): MNHNS, SASEGT. Trimming shortened V by 8 bases and J by 5 bases, and 14 bases separated the two germline ends. The CDR3 DNA reads TGTGCCAGCGTTTTAGACAGGATAGATACGCAGTATTTT. Its translation: CASVLDRIDTQYF.

The sample holds one count of this clone. The rearrangement uses TRBV18 and TRBJ2-1; TRBD1 aligns across 7 bases. This CDR3 has 15 amino acids. CDR1 is KGHSH and CDR2 is LQKENI in the germline V gene. V dropped 5 bases and J dropped 5; count of bases not matched to a gene: 9. The DNA of the CDR3 is TGTGCCAGCTCAAGAGGGGGCGGGTTTAACAATGAGCAGTTCTTC. It specifies CASSRGGGFNNEQFF.

The CDR3 DNA follows: TGTGCCAGCAGTCCAACAGGGGCGGTTGGCTACACCTTC. The encoded protein is CASSPTGAVGYTF. The chain links TRBV27 to TRBJ1-2, with 7 nucleotides matching TRBD1. The CDR3 has 13 residues. The trim removed 5 bases at V and 7 bases at J, leaving 7 bases unmatched. Germline V gives CDR1 MNHEY, CDR2 SMNVEV (reference sequence).

V and J are TRBV7-9 and TRBJ2-2; the D is unclear. Per the germline V gene, CDR1 is SEHNR and CDR2 is FQNEAQ (reference sequence). Deletions cut 0 bases from V and 6 bases from J, with 8 bases between. The CDR3 spans 14 residues. CDR3 protein: CASSLASTAGELFF. CDR3 DNA: TGTGCCAGCAGCTTAGCTTCCACGGCCGGGGAGCTGTTTTTT. The variable domain in full, completed from reference TRBV7-9 and TRBJ2-2, reads DTGVSQNPRHKITKRGQNVTFRCDPISEHNRLYWYRQTLGQGPEFLTYFQNEAQLEKSRLLSDRFSAERPKGSFSTLEIQRTEQGDSAMYLCASSLASTAGELFFGEGSRLTVL.

The chain recombines TRBV7-9 with TRBJ1-5; 7 bases fit TRBD1. The germline V gene has CDR1 SEHNR and CDR2 FQNEAQ (reference sequence). The CDR3 has 14 amino acids. V lost 7 bases to trimming and J lost 4 bases; unmatched junction nucleotides: 7. The chain's CDR3 is CASTPGGGNQPQHF. In nucleotides, the CDR3 is TGTGCCAGCACCCCAGGGGGGGGGAATCAGCCCCAGCATTTT.

The chain couples TRBV19 to TRBJ2-3; no definite D call. CDR3 length: 11 residues. The V gene lost 5 bases and the J gene lost 6 bases, with 6 bases spanning the gap. CDR1 LNHDA and CDR2 SQIVND come from the germline V gene (reference sequence). CDR3 bases: TGTGCCAGTAGTGTAAGGGATACGCAGTATTTT. Protein: CASSVRDTQYF.